A selection of T cell receptor beta chains follows, all from one sample in a study of T cell responses to AZD1222 COVID-19 vaccine. Only in-frame clones appear in the TCRdb table, and some are missing; sequencing was by immunoSEQ multiplex PCR. The sample lists about 100,000 clones, roughly 89% occurring once. The specimen was peripheral blood, collected on day 0 of AZD1222 vaccination. The receptors here all came from an adult in good health. Both conserved end residues are part of each CDR3. The order of the fields is V gene, J gene, clone size, D gene, CDR3 protein, CDR3 DNA. D genes are given only for firm matches. Size tells how often a clone was seen (once, few, many) or the class of an expanded clone, and some rows leave it out.

>TRBV19|TRBJ2-7|.|TRBD2
CASSIGLSGGVYEQYF
TGTGCCAGTAGTATAGGGCTTAGCGGGGGCGTCTACGAGCAGTACTTC
>TRBV6-5|TRBJ2-3|.|TRBD2
CATGGGNTDTQYF
TGTGCCACCGGGGGGGGAAACACAGATACGCAGTATTTT
>TRBV6-2/TRBV6-3|TRBJ2-1|.|.
CASSPFNEQFF
TGTGCCAGCAGTCCCTTTAATGAGCAGTTCTTC
>TRBV5-4|TRBJ2-3|.|.
CASSRWGASRGRTDTQYF
TGTGCCAGCAGCCGGTGGGGAGCTAGCCGGGGGAGAACAGATACGCAGTATTTT
>TRBV19|TRBJ1-6|once|.
CASSTYNSPLHF
TGTGCCAGTAGTACCTATAATTCACCCCTCCACTTT
>TRBV2|TRBJ2-7|.|TRBD1
CASSEAGDRVHEQYF
TGTGCCAGCAGTGAAGCGGGGGACAGGGTCCACGAGCAGTACTTC
>TRBV5-5|TRBJ2-3|.|TRBD1
CASNIGQGGTDTQYF
TGTGCCAGCAACATAGGACAGGGGGGCACAGATACGCAGTATTTT
>TRBV3-1/TRBV3-2|TRBJ1-4|.|.
CASSHIARGEKLFF
TGTGCCAGCAGCCATATCGCGCGGGGTGAAAAACTGTTTTTT
>TRBV18|TRBJ1-1|.|TRBD1
CASSPLDRGRSTEAFF
TGTGCCAGCTCACCGCTGGACAGGGGTCGGAGCACTGAAGCTTTCTTT
>TRBV5-6|TRBJ1-3|.|.
CASGGGPGNTIYF
TGTGCCAGCGGGGGAGGGCCTGGAAACACCATATATTTT
>TRBV4-2|TRBJ2-1|.|TRBD1
CASSQGQGVGDEQFF
TGTGCCAGCAGCCAAGGACAGGGGGTAGGGGATGAGCAGTTCTTC
>TRBV7-2|TRBJ1-4|.|.
CASSFGTGWGNEKLFF
TGTGCCAGCAGCTTCGGAACAGGGTGGGGAAATGAAAAACTGTTTTTT
>TRBV18|TRBJ1-1|.|.
CASSPPGVTEAFF
TGTGCCAGCTCACCTCCAGGGGTTACTGAAGCTTTCTTT
>TRBV19|TRBJ1-1|.|.
CASSPRTRTEAFF
TGTGCCAGTAGTCCCCGGACAAGGACTGAAGCTTTCTTT
>TRBV27|TRBJ1-5|.|.
CASSLFVQGPNQPQHF
TGTGCCAGCAGTTTATTTGTCCAGGGCCCAAATCAGCCCCAGCATTTT
>TRBV29-1|TRBJ1-1|.|TRBD1
CSVGKQGRTEAFF
TGCAGCGTCGGTAAACAGGGGCGGACTGAAGCTTTCTTT
>TRBV5-5|TRBJ1-2|.|.
CASSSDSLNYGYTF
TGTGCCAGCAGCTCGGACAGTCTTAACTATGGCTACACCTTC
>TRBV19|TRBJ1-6|.|.
CASRDTYNSPLHF
TGTGCCAGTAGGGACACGTATAATTCACCCCTCCACTTT
>TRBV18|TRBJ1-2|.|.
CASSPRSQGESYGYTF
TGTGCCAGCTCACCAAGATCGCAGGGAGAGTCCTATGGCTACACCTTC
>TRBV19|TRBJ1-5|.|.
CASTLHDGNQPQHF
TGTGCCAGTACCCTTCATGATGGCAATCAGCCCCAGCATTTT
>TRBV7-9|TRBJ2-7|.|.
CASSLDGGPYEQYF
TGTGCCAGCAGCTTAGATGGAGGCCCCTACGAGCAGTACTTC
>TRBV5-1|TRBJ2-7|.|.
CASSYDVLNPYEQYF
TGCGCCAGCAGCTACGACGTCCTAAATCCCTACGAGCAGTACTTC
>TRBV6-2/TRBV6-3|TRBJ2-1|.|TRBD1
CASSFIRDRGGNEQFF
TGTGCCAGCAGTTTCATCCGGGACAGGGGTGGGAATGAGCAGTTCTTC
>TRBV5-1|TRBJ1-6|.|.
CASSLDRSNSPLHF
TGCGCCAGCAGCCTAGACAGGAGTAATTCACCCCTCCACTTT
>TRBV18|TRBJ2-1|.|TRBD1
CASSPRPQGHYNEQFF
TGTGCCAGCTCACCAAGGCCACAGGGGCACTACAATGAGCAGTTCTTC
>TRBV3-1/TRBV3-2|TRBJ1-4|.|.
CASSPLGEGEKLFF
TGTGCCAGCAGCCCCTTGGGTGAAGGTGAAAAACTGTTTTTT
>TRBV30|TRBJ1-2|.|.
CAWSGGSYGYTF
TGTGCCTGGAGTGGGGGCAGCTATGGCTACACCTTC
>TRBV6-2/TRBV6-3|TRBJ1-5|few|.
CASSYGQNNQPQHF
TGTGCCAGCAGTTATGGACAGAATAATCAGCCCCAGCATTTT
>TRBV4-3|TRBJ1-2|.|.
CASSQQPNYGYTF
TGCGCCAGCAGCCAACAGCCTAACTATGGCTACACCTTC
>TRBV4-3|TRBJ2-1|.|.
CASSHGPSQFF
TGCGCCAGCAGCCATGGACCTTCGCAGTTCTTC
>TRBV7-2|TRBJ2-1|.|.
CASSRLKGYNEQFF
TGTGCCAGCAGCCGTCTGAAGGGGTACAATGAGCAGTTCTTC
>TRBV27|TRBJ1-5|.|TRBD1
CASSTRGGTGHQPQHF
TGTGCCAGCAGTACCCGCGGGGGGACAGGGCACCAGCCCCAGCATTTT